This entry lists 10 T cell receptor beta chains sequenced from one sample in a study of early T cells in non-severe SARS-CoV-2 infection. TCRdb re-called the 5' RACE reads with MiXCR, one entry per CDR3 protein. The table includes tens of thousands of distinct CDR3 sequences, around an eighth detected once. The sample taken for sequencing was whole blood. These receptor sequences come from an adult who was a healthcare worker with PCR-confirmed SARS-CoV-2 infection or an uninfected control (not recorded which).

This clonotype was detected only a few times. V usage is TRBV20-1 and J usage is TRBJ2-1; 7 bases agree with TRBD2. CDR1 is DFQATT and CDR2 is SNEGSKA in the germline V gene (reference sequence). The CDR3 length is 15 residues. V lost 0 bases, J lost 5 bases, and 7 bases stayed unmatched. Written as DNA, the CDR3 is TGCAGTGCTAGAGATCTAGCGGTCAGAAACAATGAGCAGTTCTTC. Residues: CSARDLAVRNNEQFF.

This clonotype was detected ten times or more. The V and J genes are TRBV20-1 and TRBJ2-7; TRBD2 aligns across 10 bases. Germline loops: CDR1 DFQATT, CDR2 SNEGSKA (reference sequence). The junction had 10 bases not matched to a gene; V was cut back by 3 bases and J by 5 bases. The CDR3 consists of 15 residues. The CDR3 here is CSARPWASGRDEQYF. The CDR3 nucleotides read TGCAGTGCTAGGCCCTGGGCTAGCGGGAGAGACGAGCAGTACTTC.

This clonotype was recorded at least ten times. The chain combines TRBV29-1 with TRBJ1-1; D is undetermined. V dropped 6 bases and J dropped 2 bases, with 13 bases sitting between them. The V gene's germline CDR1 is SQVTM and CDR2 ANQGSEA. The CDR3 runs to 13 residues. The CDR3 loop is CSVGWGANTEAFF. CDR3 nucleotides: TGCAGCGTGGGGTGGGGAGCTAACACTGAAGCTTTCTTT.

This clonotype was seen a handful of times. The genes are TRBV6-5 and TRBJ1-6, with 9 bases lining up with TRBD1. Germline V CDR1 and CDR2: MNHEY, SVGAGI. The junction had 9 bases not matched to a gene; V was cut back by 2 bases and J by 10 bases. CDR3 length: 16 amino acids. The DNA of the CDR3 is TGTGCCAGCAGTTACCAGAGACAGGGGGTCGGCTCACCCCTCCACTTT. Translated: CASSYQRQGVGSPLHF.

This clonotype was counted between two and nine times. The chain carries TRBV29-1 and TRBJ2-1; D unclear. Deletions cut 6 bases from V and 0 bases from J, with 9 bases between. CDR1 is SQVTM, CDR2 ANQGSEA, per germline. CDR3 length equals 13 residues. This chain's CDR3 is CSVYESSYNEQFF. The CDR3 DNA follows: TGCAGCGTGTATGAAAGCTCCTACAATGAGCAGTTCTTC.

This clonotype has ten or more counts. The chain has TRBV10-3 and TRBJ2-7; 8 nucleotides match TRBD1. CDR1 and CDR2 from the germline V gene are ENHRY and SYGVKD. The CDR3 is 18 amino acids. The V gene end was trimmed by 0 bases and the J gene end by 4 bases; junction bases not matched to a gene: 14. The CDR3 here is CAISESLPWQGAEYEQYF. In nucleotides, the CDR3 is TGTGCCATCAGTGAGTCGTTGCCGTGGCAGGGGGCAGAGTACGAGCAGTACTTC.

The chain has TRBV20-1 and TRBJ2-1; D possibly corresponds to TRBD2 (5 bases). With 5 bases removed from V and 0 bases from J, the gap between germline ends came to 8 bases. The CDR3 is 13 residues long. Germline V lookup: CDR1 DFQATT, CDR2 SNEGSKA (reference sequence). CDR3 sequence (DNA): TGCAGTGCTGGGGAGAGCTCCTACAATGAGCAGTTCTTC. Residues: CSAGESSYNEQFF.

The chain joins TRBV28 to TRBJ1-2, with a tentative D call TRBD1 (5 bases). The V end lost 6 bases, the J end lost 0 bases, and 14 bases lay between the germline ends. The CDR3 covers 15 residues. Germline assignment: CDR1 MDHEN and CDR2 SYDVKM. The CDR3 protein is CASSPEGSSNYGYTF. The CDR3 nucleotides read TGTGCCAGCAGCCCGGAGGGGTCATCTAACTATGGCTACACCTTC.

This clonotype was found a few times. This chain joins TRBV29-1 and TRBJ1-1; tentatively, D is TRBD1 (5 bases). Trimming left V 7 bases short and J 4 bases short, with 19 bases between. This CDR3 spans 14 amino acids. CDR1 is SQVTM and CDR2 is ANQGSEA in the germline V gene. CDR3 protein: CSAGERGRGTEAFF. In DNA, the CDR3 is TGCAGCGCTGGGGAAAGGGGCAGAGGCACTGAAGCTTTCTTT.

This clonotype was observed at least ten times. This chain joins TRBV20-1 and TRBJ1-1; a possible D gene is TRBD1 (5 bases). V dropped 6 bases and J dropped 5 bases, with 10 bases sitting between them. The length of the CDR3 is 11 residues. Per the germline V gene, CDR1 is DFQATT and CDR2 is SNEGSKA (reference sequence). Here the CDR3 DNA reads TGCAGTGCCCTGGACATGACTGAAGCTTTCTTT. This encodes CSALDMTEAFF.